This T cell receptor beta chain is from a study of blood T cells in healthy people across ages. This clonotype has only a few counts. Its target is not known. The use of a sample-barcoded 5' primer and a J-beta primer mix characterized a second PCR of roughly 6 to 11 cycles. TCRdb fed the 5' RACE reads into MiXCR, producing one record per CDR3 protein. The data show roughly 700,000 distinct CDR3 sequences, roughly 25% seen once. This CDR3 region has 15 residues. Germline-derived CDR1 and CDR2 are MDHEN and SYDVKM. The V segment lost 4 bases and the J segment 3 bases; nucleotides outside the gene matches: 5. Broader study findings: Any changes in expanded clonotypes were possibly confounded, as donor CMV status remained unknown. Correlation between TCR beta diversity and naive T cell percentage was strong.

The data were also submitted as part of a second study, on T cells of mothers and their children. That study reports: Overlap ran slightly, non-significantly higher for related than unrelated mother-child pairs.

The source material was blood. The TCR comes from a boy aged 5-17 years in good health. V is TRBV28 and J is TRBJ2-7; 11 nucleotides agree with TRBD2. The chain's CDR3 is CASSSGTSGYYEQYF. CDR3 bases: TGTGCCAGCAGTTCCGGGACTAGCGGTTACTACGAGCAGTACTTC.